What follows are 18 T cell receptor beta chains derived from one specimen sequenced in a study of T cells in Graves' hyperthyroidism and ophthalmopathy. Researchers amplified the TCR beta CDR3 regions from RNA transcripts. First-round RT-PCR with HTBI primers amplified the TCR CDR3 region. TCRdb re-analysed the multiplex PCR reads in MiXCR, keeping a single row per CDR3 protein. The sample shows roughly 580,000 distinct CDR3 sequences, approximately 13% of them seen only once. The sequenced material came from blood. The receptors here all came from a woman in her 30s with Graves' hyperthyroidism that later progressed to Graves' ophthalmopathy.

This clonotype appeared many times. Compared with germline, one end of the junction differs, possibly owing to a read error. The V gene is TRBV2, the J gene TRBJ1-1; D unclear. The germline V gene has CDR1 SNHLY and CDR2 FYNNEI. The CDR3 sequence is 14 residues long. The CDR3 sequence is CASRGMVRDTKAFF. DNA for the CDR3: TGTGCCAGCCGAGGGATGGTAAGAGACACTAAAGCTTTCTTT.

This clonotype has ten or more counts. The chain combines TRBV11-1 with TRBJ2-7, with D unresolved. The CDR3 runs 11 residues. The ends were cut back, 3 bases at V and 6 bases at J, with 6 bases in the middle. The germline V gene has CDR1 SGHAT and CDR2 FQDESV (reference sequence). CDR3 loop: CASSFGAEQYF. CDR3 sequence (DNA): TGTGCCAGCAGCTTTGGAGCCGAGCAGTACTTC.

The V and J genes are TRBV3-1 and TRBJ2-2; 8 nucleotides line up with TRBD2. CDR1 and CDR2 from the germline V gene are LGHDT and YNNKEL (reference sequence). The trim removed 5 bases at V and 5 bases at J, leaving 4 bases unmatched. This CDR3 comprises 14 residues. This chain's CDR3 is CASSAGLGTGELFF. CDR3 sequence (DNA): TGTGCCAGCAGCGCGGGACTAGGGACCGGGGAGCTGTTTTTT.

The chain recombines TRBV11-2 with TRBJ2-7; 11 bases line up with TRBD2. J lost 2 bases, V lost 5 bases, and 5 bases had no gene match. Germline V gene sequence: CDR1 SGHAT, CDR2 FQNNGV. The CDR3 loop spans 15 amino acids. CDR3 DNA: TGTGCCAGCAGCCGAACTAGCGGGGGCCCCTACGAGCAGTACTTC. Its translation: CASSRTSGGPYEQYF.

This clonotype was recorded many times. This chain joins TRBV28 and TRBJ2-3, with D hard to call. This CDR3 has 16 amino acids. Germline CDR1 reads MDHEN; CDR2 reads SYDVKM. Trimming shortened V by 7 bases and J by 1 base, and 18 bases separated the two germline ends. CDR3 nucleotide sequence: TGTGCCAGCACCTATCCGACTGGAGTGGGCACAGATACGCAGTATTTT. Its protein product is CASTYPTGVGTDTQYF.

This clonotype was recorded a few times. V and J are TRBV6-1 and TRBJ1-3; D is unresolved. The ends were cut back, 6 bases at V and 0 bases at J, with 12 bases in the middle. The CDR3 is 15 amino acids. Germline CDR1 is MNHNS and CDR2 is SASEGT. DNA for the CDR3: TGTGCCAGCAGCTCCGGACGGCTCTCTGGAAACACCATATATTTT. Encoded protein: CASSSGRLSGNTIYF.

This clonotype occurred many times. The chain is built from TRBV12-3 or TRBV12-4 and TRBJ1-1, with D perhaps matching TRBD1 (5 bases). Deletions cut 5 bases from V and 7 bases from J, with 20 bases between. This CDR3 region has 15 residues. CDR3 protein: CASSRDRGIRGEAFF. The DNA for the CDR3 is TGTGCCAGCAGTCGGGACCGTGGAATTAGGGGTGAAGCTTTCTTT.

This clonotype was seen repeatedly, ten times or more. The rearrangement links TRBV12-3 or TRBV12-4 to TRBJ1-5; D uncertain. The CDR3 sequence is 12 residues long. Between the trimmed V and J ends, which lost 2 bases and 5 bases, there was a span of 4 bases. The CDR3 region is CASSLLHQPQHF. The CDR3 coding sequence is TGTGCCAGCAGTTTACTACATCAGCCCCAGCATTTT.

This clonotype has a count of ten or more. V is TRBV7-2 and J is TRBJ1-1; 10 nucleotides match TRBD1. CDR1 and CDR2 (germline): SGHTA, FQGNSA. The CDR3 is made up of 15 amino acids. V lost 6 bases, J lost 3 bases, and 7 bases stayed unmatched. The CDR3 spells CASRTDRGRHTEAFF. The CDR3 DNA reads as TGTGCCAGCAGGACCGACAGGGGGCGGCACACTGAAGCTTTCTTT.

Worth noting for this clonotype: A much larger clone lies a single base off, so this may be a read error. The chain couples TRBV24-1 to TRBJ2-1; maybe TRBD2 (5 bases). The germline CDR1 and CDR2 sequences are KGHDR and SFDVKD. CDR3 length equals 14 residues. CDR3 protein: CAISESRTDNEQFF. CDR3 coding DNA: TGTGCCATCAGTGAGTCACGGACTGACAATGAGCAGTTCTTC.

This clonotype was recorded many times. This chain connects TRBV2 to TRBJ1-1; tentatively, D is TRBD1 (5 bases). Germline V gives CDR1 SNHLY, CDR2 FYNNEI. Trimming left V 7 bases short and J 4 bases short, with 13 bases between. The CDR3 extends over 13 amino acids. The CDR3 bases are TGTGCCAGCAAACGGGCGGACACCACTGAAGCTTTCTTT. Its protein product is CASKRADTTEAFF.

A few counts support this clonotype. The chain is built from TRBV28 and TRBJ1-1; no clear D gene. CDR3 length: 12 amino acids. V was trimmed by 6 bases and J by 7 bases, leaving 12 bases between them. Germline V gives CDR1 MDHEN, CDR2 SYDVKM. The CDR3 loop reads CASSSGPSEAFF. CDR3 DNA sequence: TGTGCCAGCAGCTCTGGGCCCAGTGAAGCTTTCTTT. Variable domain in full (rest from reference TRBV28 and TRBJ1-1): DVKVTQSSRYLVKRTGEKVFLECVQDMDHENMFWYRQDPGLGLRLIYFSYDVKMKEKGDIPEGYSVSREKKERFSLILESASTNQTSMYLCASSSGPSEAFFGQGTRLTVV.

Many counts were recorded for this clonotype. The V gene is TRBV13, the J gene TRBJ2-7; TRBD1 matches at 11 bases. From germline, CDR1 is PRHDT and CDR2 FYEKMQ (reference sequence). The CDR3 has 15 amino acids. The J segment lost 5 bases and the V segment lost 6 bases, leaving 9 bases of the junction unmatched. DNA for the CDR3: TGTGCCAGCAGGGGTTTACGGGACAGGGGGAACGAGCAGTACTTC. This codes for CASRGLRDRGNEQYF.

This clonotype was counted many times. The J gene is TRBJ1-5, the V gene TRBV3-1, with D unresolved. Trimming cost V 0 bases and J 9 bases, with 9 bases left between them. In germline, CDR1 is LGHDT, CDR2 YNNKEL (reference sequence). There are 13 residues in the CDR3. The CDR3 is CASSQDIAWPQHF. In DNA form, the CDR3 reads TGTGCCAGCAGCCAAGATATCGCGTGGCCCCAGCATTTT.

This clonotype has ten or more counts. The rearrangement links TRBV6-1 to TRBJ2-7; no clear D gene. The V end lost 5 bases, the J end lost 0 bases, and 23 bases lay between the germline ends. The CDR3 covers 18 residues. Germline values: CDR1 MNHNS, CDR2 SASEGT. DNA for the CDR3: TGTGCCAGCAGTTCCAAGTCCCCCTTTTTCATAGACTCCTACGAGCAGTACTTC. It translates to CASSSKSPFFIDSYEQYF.

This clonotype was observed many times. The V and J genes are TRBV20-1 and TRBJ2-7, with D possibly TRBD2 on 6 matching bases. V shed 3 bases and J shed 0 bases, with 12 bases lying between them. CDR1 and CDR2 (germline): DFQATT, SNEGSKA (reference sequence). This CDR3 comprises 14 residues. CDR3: CSASPRDSSYEQYF. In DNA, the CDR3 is TGCAGTGCTAGTCCGCGGGATAGCTCCTACGAGCAGTACTTC.

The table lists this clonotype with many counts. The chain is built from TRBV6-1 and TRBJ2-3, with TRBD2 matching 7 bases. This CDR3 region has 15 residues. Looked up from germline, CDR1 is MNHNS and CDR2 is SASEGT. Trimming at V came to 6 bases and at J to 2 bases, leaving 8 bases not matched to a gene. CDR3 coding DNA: TGTGCCAGCAGGCGCCGGGGGGAAACCACAGATACGCAGTATTTT. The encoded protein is CASRRRGETTDTQYF.

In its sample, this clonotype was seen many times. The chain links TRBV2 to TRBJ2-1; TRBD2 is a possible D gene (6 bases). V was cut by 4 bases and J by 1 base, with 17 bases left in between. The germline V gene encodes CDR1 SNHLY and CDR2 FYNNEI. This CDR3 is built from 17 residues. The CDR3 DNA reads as TGTGCCAGCAGTGGCGGGACCCTGGGGAGTTCCTACAATGAGCAGTTCTTC. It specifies CASSGGTLGSSYNEQFF.